These 12 T cell receptor beta chains were all obtained from the same sample, sequenced in a study of T cells in Graves' hyperthyroidism and ophthalmopathy (dated by TCRdb to the late 2010s). The protocol used for the library was multiplex PCR. TCRdb lists the instrument as Illumina HiSeq 2000. TCR beta CDR3 regions were amplified from RNA transcripts. For the first round of RT-PCR on the TCR CDR3, the HTBI primer set was used together with the Qiagen OneStep RT-PCR kit. The public reads were reprocessed in TCRdb via fastp at Q25 and MiXCR, keeping in-frame beta chains. Rows with one shared CDR3 protein collapse into an entry with the most common genes and DNA. The sample records 700,000 or so distinct CDR3 sequences, roughly 15% of which are singletons. The ten biggest clones cover roughly 8% of the sample. The sequencing input was blood. The source of these receptors is a man aged 18 to 30 with Graves' hyperthyroidism.

The chain combines TRBV20-1 with TRBJ1-1; no definite D call. The ends were cut back, 5 bases at V and 3 bases at J, with 13 bases in the middle. The germline V gene encodes CDR1 DFQATT and CDR2 SNEGSKA (reference sequence). The CDR3 spans 13 residues. The CDR3 region is CSASVPPDTEAFF. DNA of the CDR3: TGCAGTGCTTCCGTCCCCCCCGACACTGAAGCTTTCTTT.

In its sample, this clonotype was seen many times. The rearrangement links TRBV27 to TRBJ2-1, with 10 bases aligning to TRBD2. V lost 4 bases and J lost 7; bases outside the gene matches: 13. The germline V gene encodes CDR1 MNHEY and CDR2 SMNVEV (reference sequence). CDR3 length: 17 residues. The CDR3 reads CASSSTLAGEGANEQFF. As DNA, the CDR3 is TGTGCCAGCAGTTCGACTCTAGCGGGAGAGGGTGCTAATGAGCAGTTCTTC.

This clonotype has at least ten counts. CDR3 sequence (DNA): TGTGCCAGCAGTGCGGGACTTTACAATGAGCAGTTCTTC. It codes for CASSAGLYNEQFF. The chain couples TRBV6-1 to TRBJ2-1; tentative D call: TRBD2 (6 bases). V was trimmed by 4 bases and J by 4 bases, leaving 8 bases between them. The CDR3 runs 13 residues. CDR1 MNHNS and CDR2 SASEGT come from the germline V gene.

With regard to this clonotype: A much larger clone sits a single nucleotide away, making a read error possible. V usage is TRBV11-1 and J usage is TRBJ1-2; no definite D call. Germline CDR1 SGHAT, CDR2 FQDESV (reference sequence). This CDR3 comprises 17 residues. DNA of the CDR3: TGTGCCAGCAGCCCCTGGGCACGTGCATTGCCTAACTATGGCTGCACCTTC. Protein sequence: CASSPWARALPNYGCTF.

This clonotype was recorded a few times. This chain uses TRBV4-1 with TRBJ2-1, with D unresolved. Germline values: CDR1 MGHRA, CDR2 YSYEKL. The CDR3 runs to 16 residues. V gave up 4 bases and J gave up 3 bases, with 16 bases separating them. CDR3 region: CASSPLGLVRYNEQFF. CDR3 nucleotide sequence: TGCGCCAGCAGCCCCCTCGGGCTGGTCCGCTACAATGAGCAGTTCTTC.

This clonotype was recorded many times. The chain links TRBV12-3 or TRBV12-4 to TRBJ1-5, with D possibly matching TRBD1 (6 bases). Deletions cut 6 bases from V and 4 bases from J, with 10 bases between. The CDR3 runs 13 residues. This CDR3 is CASRTTGNQPQHF. The DNA for the CDR3 is TGTGCCAGCAGGACAACAGGGAATCAGCCCCAGCATTTT.

This clonotype has more than one count but fewer than ten. This chain connects TRBV27 to TRBJ2-7; no clear D gene. There are 13 residues in the CDR3. Germline loops: CDR1 MNHEY, CDR2 SMNVEV (reference sequence). Trimming shortened V by 5 bases and J by 4 bases, and 12 bases separated the two germline ends. The CDR3: CASSPIHSYEQYF. Written as DNA, the CDR3 is TGTGCCAGCAGTCCGATTCACTCATACGAGCAGTACTTC.

This clonotype appeared many times. The V and J genes are TRBV12-3 or TRBV12-4 and TRBJ2-6; TRBD1 might be the D (6 bases). V was pared by 3 bases and J by 3 bases, with 9 bases between. CDR3 size: 15 residues. In DNA form, the CDR3 reads TGTGCCAGCAGTTTGTGGGGGCGTGGGGCCAACGTCCTGACTTTC. As protein: CASSLWGRGANVLTF.

The chain couples TRBV27 to TRBJ1-1; perhaps TRBD1 as D (5 bases). CDR1 is MNHEY and CDR2 is SMNVEV in the germline V gene (reference sequence). V dropped 3 bases and J dropped 5 bases, with 16 bases sitting between them. CDR3 size: 15 residues. CDR3 protein: CASSFRGGARTEAFF. The CDR3 nucleotides are TGTGCCAGCAGTTTTCGGGGCGGGGCGCGGACTGAAGCTTTCTTT.

With regard to this clonotype: A much larger clonotype is one base distant, so this may be a read error. This chain links TRBV7-9 with TRBJ2-3; D might be TRBD2 (5 bases). CDR1 is SEHNR and CDR2 is FQNEAQ in the germline V gene (reference sequence). The CDR3 has 15 amino acids. The CDR3 reads CASGLAQSSTDTQYF. The DNA for the CDR3 is TGTGCCAGCGGCTTAGCGCAGTCTAGCACAGATACGCAGTATTTT.

Many counts were recorded for this clonotype. The chain combines TRBV27 with TRBJ2-5; D not resolved. CDR3 length: 16 residues. Germline values: CDR1 MNHEY, CDR2 SMNVEV (reference sequence). V dropped 4 bases and J dropped 1 base, with 16 bases sitting between them. The CDR3, as DNA: TGTGCCAGCAGTTCTCCGACACAGAGGAGCCAAGAGACCCAGTACTTC. Translated: CASSSPTQRSQETQYF.

The chain couples TRBV19 to TRBJ2-7; 12 positions agree with TRBD1. There are 15 residues in the CDR3. Germline assignment: CDR1 LNHDA and CDR2 SQIVND (reference sequence). J was trimmed by 2 bases and V by 3 bases; bases with no gene match: 2. CDR3 protein: CASSMGQGAAYEQYF. For the CDR3, the DNA is TGTGCCAGTAGTATGGGACAGGGGGCTGCCTACGAGCAGTACTTC.